The present entry profiles one T cell receptor beta chain with its context. Trimming took 2 bases from V and 2 from J, leaving 10 bases between them. The CDR3 length is 14 residues. Germline V gene lookup returns CDR1 MDHEN and CDR2 SYDVKM. The sample belongs to a study of blood T cell repertoires in COVID-19. The wider study: The cDNA or gDNA used as material had been derived from T cells, B-cell-depleted T cells, or PBMCs.

Only in-frame clones appear in the TCRdb table, and some are missing; sequencing was by immunoSEQ multiplex PCR. The top ten hold roughly a tenth of the sample, which has fewer than 150,000 clones, about nine tenths seen once. The origin of this receptor is a man in his fifties with active or convalescent COVID-19. This rearrangement joins TRBV28 to TRBJ2-7; D is perhaps TRBD1 (5 bases). Sequenced sample: peripheral blood. The CDR3 loop reads CASSLAAGTYEQYF. Here the CDR3 DNA reads TGTGCCAGCAGTTTAGCTGCAGGGACCTACGAGCAGTACTTC.